This T cell receptor beta chain was retrieved from a study of spatial heterogeneity in lung cancer. Trimming removed 8 bases from V and 3 bases from J; junction bases left unmatched: 11. Germline CDR1 reads GTSNPN; CDR2 reads SVGIG (reference sequence). The CDR3 contains 15 residues. The time point: blood at routine non-recurrence follow-up after resection. From the 5' RACE reads, TCRdb called clonotypes with MiXCR, one entry per CDR3 protein. The profile shows 110,000 or so distinct CDR3 sequences, approximately 11% of them singletons. Sequencing used PBMCs, obtained at follow-up. The TCR originated in a female donor with early-stage non-small cell lung cancer. The genes are TRBV30 and TRBJ1-3; TRBD1 aligns across 9 bases. CDR3 sequence reads: CAGDPGTGFGNTIYF. The DNA for the CDR3 is TGTGCCGGTGACCCCGGGACAGGGTTTGGAAACACCATATATTTT. Supplemented by reference TRBV30 and TRBJ1-3, the full variable domain reads SQTIHQWPATLVQPVGSPLSLECTVEGTSNPNLYWYRQAAGRGLQLLFYSVGIGQISSEVPQNLSASRPQDRQFILSSKKLLLSDSGFYLCAGDPGTGFGNTIYFGEGSWLTVV.